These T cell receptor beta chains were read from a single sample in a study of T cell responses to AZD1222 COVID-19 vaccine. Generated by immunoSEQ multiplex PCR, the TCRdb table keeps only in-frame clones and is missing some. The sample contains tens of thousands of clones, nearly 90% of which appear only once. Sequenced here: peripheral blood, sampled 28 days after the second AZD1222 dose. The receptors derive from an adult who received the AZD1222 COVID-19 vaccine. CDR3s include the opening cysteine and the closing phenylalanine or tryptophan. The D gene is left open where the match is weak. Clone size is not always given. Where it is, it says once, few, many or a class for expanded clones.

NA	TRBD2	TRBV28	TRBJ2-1	TGTGCCAGCAGTTGGGGAGGGACTATAAGAAATGGTGAGCAGTTCTTC	CASSWGGTIRNGEQFF
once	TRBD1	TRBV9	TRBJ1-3	TGTGCCAGCAGCGTGACTCAAGGGACAGGGTTAGGAAACACCATATATTTT	CASSVTQGTGLGNTIYF
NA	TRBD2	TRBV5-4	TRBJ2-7	TGTGCCAGCAGCCTAATAGCGGGGACGAACGAGCAGTACTTC	CASSLIAGTNEQYF
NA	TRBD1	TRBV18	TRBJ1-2	TGTGCCAGCTCACCACCTGCCACAGGGGTAGACTACACCTTC	CASSPPATGVDYTF
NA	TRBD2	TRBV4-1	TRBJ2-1	TGCGCCAGCAGCCAAGCGCGGTTAGCGGGACACAATGAGCAGTTCTTC	CASSQARLAGHNEQFF
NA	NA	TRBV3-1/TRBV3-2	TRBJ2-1	TGTGCCAGCAGCCAAGGTACCTGGGCGGGACGCTCCTACAATGAGCAGTTCTTC	CASSQGTWAGRSYNEQFF
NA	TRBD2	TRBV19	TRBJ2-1	TGTGCCAGTAGTCCTCCGGGACTAGCGGGAGAGCCGTTCTTC	CASSPPGLAGEPFF
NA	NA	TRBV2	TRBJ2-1	TGTGCCAGCAGTGAAGACTACCCCTACAATGAGCAGTTCTTC	CASSEDYPYNEQFF
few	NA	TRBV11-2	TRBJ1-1	TGTGCCAGCAGCTTATTGCTTGCTACTGGGGGGATGAACACTGAAGCTTTCTTT	CASSLLLATGGMNTEAFF
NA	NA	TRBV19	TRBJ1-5	TGTGCCAGTAGTAAGCGGGTTCAACAGCCCCAGCATTTT	CASSKRVQQPQHF
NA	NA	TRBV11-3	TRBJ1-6	TGTGCCAGCAGCACACCGGGGTATTCACCCCTCCACTTT	CASSTPGYSPLHF
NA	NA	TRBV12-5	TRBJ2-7	TGTGCTAGTGGTTTGCGGTGGGGGGCATCCTACGAGCAGTACTTC	CASGLRWGASYEQYF
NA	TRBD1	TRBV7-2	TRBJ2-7	TGTGCCAGCAGCTTAGTGGCCGGACAGGGAGAGCAGTACTTC	CASSLVAGQGEQYF
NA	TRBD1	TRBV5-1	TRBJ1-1	TGCGCCAGCAGCCTACAGGGGATGAACACTGAAGCTTTCTTT	CASSLQGMNTEAFF
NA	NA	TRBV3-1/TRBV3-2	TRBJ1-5	TGTGCCAGCAGCCAAGGGAGAGGGGATCAGCCCCAGCATTTT	CASSQGRGDQPQHF
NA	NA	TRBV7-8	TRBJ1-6	TGTGCCAGCAGCTTAGGGTTGGATTCACCCCTCCACTTT	CASSLGLDSPLHF
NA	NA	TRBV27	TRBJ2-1	TGTGCCAGCAGACGGGGCGGACACATCAATGAGCAGTTCTTC	CASRRGGHINEQFF
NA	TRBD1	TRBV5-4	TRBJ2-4	TGTGCCAGCAGCGCAATGACAGGGATTGGCAACATTCAGTACTTC	CASSAMTGIGNIQYF